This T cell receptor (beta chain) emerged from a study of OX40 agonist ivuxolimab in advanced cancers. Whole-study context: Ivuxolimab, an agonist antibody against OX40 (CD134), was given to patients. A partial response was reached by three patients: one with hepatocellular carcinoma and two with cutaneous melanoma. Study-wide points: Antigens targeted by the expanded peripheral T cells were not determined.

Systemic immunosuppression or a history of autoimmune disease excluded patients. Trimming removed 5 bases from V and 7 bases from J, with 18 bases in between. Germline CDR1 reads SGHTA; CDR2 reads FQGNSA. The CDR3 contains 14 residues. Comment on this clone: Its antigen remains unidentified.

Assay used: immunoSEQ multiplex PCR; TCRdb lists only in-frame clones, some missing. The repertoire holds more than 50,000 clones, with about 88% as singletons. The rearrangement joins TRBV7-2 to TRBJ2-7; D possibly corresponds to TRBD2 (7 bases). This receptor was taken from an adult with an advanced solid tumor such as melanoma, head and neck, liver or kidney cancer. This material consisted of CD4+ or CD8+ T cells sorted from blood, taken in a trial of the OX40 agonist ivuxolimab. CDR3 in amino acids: CASSLKGGTQEQYF. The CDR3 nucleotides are TGTGCCAGCAGCCTAAAGGGGGGGACCCAGGAGCAGTACTTC.